Following are 21 T cell receptor beta chains from one sample sequenced in a study of CD8+CD57+ T cells in acquired aplastic anemia. The sequenced patients had an expansion of CD8+CD57+ cells seen by flow cytometry. The TCR beta profiling, which covered VDJ combination and CDR3 sequence, was carried out using genomic DNA as the template. TCRdb ran MiXCR on the reads and lists one entry per CDR3 protein. Of about 160,000 distinct CDR3 sequences listed, over 40% are singletons. What was sequenced was sorted CD4+, CD8+, or CD8+CD57+ T cells (not recorded which) from PBMCs. All receptors derive from a human donor with aplastic anemia.

Written as DNA, the CDR3 is TGTGCCAGCAGCCAACAGGGGGCGTTTGGCTACACCTTC. Encoded protein: CASSQQGAFGYTF. The chain joins TRBV5-4 to TRBJ1-2; 9 bases agree with TRBD1. The CDR3 runs 13 residues. With V trimmed by 4 bases and J by 7 bases, 5 bases remained unmatched. Germline CDR1 SGHNT, CDR2 YYREEE (reference sequence).

The chain combines TRBV9 with TRBJ2-7; possibly TRBD1 for D (6 bases). Germline loops: CDR1 SGDLS, CDR2 YYNGEE. The CDR3 runs to 15 residues. V shed 0 bases and J shed 0 bases, with 10 bases lying between them. The CDR3 loop is CASSVAPGVSYEQYF. CDR3 bases: TGTGCCAGCAGCGTAGCACCAGGGGTCTCCTACGAGCAGTACTTC.

Concerning this clonotype itself: Sequence at one end of the junction differs from germline and may be a read error. The chain joins TRBV19 to TRBJ2-2; TRBD1 aligns across 12 bases. Germline CDR1 is LNHDA and CDR2 is SQIVND (reference sequence). This CDR3 is 17 amino acids long. The CDR3 here is CASGTGGWGDRDGELFF. CDR3 nucleotide sequence: TGTGCCAGCGGGACAGGGGGCTGGGGGGACCGCGACGGGGAGCTGTTCTTT.

The rearrangement uses TRBV7-8 and TRBJ1-2, with a possible D match to TRBD1 (5 bases). CDR1 SGHVS and CDR2 FQNEAQ come from the germline V gene. The CDR3 loop spans 13 amino acids. The V end lost 5 bases, the J end lost 4 bases, and 11 bases lay between the germline ends. The CDR3 reads CASSPQDFYGYTF. The CDR3 nucleotides read TGTGCCAGCAGCCCACAGGACTTCTATGGCTACACCTTC.

This clonotype has ten or more counts. The genes are TRBV7-9 and TRBJ2-2; D is perhaps TRBD2 (6 bases). CDR3 size: 14 residues. Trimming took 4 bases from V and 3 from J, leaving 9 bases between them. Germline V gives CDR1 SEHNR, CDR2 FQNEAQ (reference sequence). CDR3 region: CASSSGTDTGELFF. For the CDR3, the DNA is TGTGCCAGCAGCTCTGGGACTGACACCGGGGAGCTGTTTTTT.

This clonotype came up a few times. The chain has TRBV5-1 and TRBJ2-2; tentatively, D is TRBD1 (6 bases). V shed 4 bases and J shed 3 bases, with 13 bases lying between them. Germline CDR1 and CDR2: SGHRS and YFSETQ. The CDR3 sequence is 15 residues long. CDR3 in amino acids: CASSMRGTDTGELFF. CDR3 in DNA: TGCGCCAGCAGCATGAGGGGGACGGACACCGGGGAGCTGTTTTTT. Complete variable domain (other parts from reference TRBV5-1 and TRBJ2-2): KAGVTQTPRYLIKTRGQQVTLSCSPISGHRSVSWYQQTPGQGLQFLFEYFSETQRNKGNFPGRFSGRQFSNSRSEMNVSTLELGDSALYLCASSMRGTDTGELFFGEGSRLTVL.

The chain combines TRBV10-1 with TRBJ1-4, with D tentatively TRBD1 (6 bases). The V end lost 4 bases, the J end lost 6 bases, and 12 bases lay between the germline ends. Germline CDR1 and CDR2: WNHNN and SYGVQD (reference sequence). CDR3 size: 14 residues. In DNA form, the CDR3 reads TGCGCCAGCAGTGCGACAGGTTCGGATGAAAAACTGTTTTTT. Protein sequence: CASSATGSDEKLFF.

V usage is TRBV25-1 and J usage is TRBJ1-1, with a possible D match to TRBD1 (5 bases). The V end was cut by 1 base, the J end by 3 bases, with 21 bases between. The CDR3 loop spans 18 amino acids. The V gene's germline CDR1 is MGHDK and CDR2 SYGVNS. This CDR3 is CASSEWAGRLVWDTEAFF. The CDR3 DNA reads as TGTGCCAGCAGTGAATGGGCAGGGAGGTTGGTTTGGGACACTGAAGCTTTCTTT.

This clonotype was seen many times. This rearrangement joins TRBV4-3 to TRBJ1-5, with D possibly being TRBD1 (5 bases). The germline V gene encodes CDR1 LGHNA and CDR2 YSLEER. Deletions cut 0 bases from V and 8 bases from J, with 11 bases between. The length of the CDR3 is 14 residues. The CDR3 DNA sequence: TGCGCCAGCAGCCAAGATCGAGGGGCAAAGCCCCAGCATTTT. Protein: CASSQDRGAKPQHF.

The CDR3 here is CASSIDRLAGNEQFF. CDR3 coding DNA: TGTGCCAGTAGTATAGACAGACTAGCGGGAAATGAGCAGTTCTTC. The chain uses TRBV19 and TRBJ2-1, with 11 bases lining up with TRBD2. This CDR3 is 15 amino acids long. The trim removed 0 bases at V and 7 bases at J, leaving 2 bases unmatched. Germline CDR1 is LNHDA and CDR2 is SQIVND (reference sequence).

This clonotype has a count of ten or more. The chain is built from TRBV20-1 and TRBJ2-7, with D tentatively TRBD1 or TRBD2 (5 bases each). The V end was cut by 1 base, the J end by 2 bases, with 15 bases between. The CDR3 has 15 amino acids. Per the germline V gene, CDR1 is DFQATT and CDR2 is SNEGSKA (reference sequence). The CDR3 region has the DNA TGCAGTGCTAGAGGGTCGACTCCGGGGCCCTACGAGCAGTACTTC. Encoded protein: CSARGSTPGPYEQYF.

In the case of this clonotype: It may be a read error: a sequence one base away is much more abundant. The chain recombines TRBV14 with TRBJ2-1; 9 nucleotides align to TRBD1. There are 17 residues in the CDR3. Germline lookup yields CDR1 SGHDN and CDR2 FVKESK. Unmatched junction bases numbered 13, after V lost 1 base and J lost 9 bases. CDR3 loop: CASSQVRTGQGRREQFF. DNA for the CDR3: TGTGCCAGCAGCCAAGTCCGCACGGGACAGGGACGCCGTGAGCAGTTCTTC. The entire variable domain, with the rest obtained from reference TRBV14 and TRBJ2-1, is as follows: EAGVTQFPSHSVIEKGQTVTLRCDPISGHDNLYWYRRVMGKEIKFLLHFVKESKQDESGMPNNRFLAERTGGTYSTLKVQPAELEDSGVYFCASSQVRTGQGRREQFFGPGTRLTVL.

Regarding this clonotype: An end of the junction differs from the germline gene, which may be a read error. This CDR3 is CAGSLGGGEKLFF. CDR3 sequence (DNA): TGTGCCGGCAGCTTAGGAGGGGGAGAAAAACTGTTTTTT. V usage is TRBV7-3 and J usage is TRBJ1-4; tentatively, D is TRBD1 (6 bases). This CDR3 has 13 amino acids. In germline, CDR1 is SGHTA, CDR2 FQGTGA.

The chain recombines TRBV2 with TRBJ2-4; D could derive from TRBD1 or TRBD2 (5 bases each). The CDR3 loop spans 18 amino acids. Germline V CDR1 and CDR2: SNHLY, FYNNEI. V lost 5 bases and J lost 3, with 23 bases in between. In DNA, the CDR3 is TGTGCCAGCAGTCTCACCCGCCCAAGAGGGGTGGTCAAAAACATTCAGTACTTC. Translating gives CASSLTRPRGVVKNIQYF.

CDR3 sequence: CASSLGQGNNYGYTF. The CDR3 nucleotides read TGTGCCAGTTCATTAGGACAGGGAAACAACTATGGCTACACCTTC. This chain joins TRBV2 and TRBJ1-2, with 8 bases matching TRBD1. The germline CDR1 and CDR2 sequences are SNHLY and FYNNEI. The CDR3 is 15 residues long. V lost 9 bases to trimming and J lost 2 bases; unmatched junction nucleotides: 11.

With regard to this clonotype: The junction departs from germline at one end; a sequencing error may be responsible. This chain joins TRBV29-1 and TRBJ2-3, with D perhaps TRBD1 (5 bases). CDR1 is SQVTM and CDR2 is ANQGSEA in the germline V gene. There are 14 residues in the CDR3. As DNA, the CDR3 is TGTGCCAGCAGCCCGCGACAGCGTTCAGATACGCAGTATTTT. Protein sequence: CASSPRQRSDTQYF.

Many counts were recorded for this clonotype. The chain uses TRBV7-6 and TRBJ2-3, with D perhaps being TRBD1 or TRBD2 (5 bases each). This CDR3 is built from 15 residues. The germline V gene encodes CDR1 SGHVS and CDR2 FNYEAQ. V was shortened by 5 bases and J by 0 bases, with 12 bases between the two germline ends. CDR3 sequence (DNA): TGTGCCAGCAGCCCTCCCGGGGCCAGCACAGATACGCAGTATTTT. Protein sequence: CASSPPGASTDTQYF.

This clonotype was counted between two and nine times. The chain carries TRBV15 and TRBJ1-1; 9 bases are a match to TRBD1. CDR1 and CDR2 (germline): LNHNV, YYDKDF (reference sequence). V lost 0 bases, J lost 4 bases, and 6 bases stayed unmatched. The CDR3 covers 16 residues. The CDR3 spells CATSRDLGQGSTEAFF. The CDR3 coding sequence is TGTGCCACCAGCAGAGATCTAGGACAGGGGAGCACTGAAGCTTTCTTT.

This clonotype was seen only once. This chain uses TRBV19 with TRBJ1-1; possible D gene TRBD1, 5 bases. CDR1 and CDR2 from the germline V gene are LNHDA and SQIVND (reference sequence). V was clipped by 5 bases and J by 5 bases, with 15 bases between them. CDR3 length: 14 amino acids. This CDR3 reads CASSVSGGRTEAFF. In DNA, the CDR3 is TGTGCCAGTAGTGTTTCGGGGGGAAGGACTGAAGCTTTCTTT.

V usage is TRBV29-1 and J usage is TRBJ1-5, with D possibly matching TRBD1 (6 bases). The length of the CDR3 is 14 residues. The V end was cut by 2 bases, the J end by 3 bases, with 11 bases between. Germline V lookup: CDR1 SQVTM, CDR2 ANQGSEA. CDR3 sequence: CSVESQGPNQPQHF. The CDR3 coding sequence is TGCAGCGTTGAATCACAGGGTCCCAATCAGCCCCAGCATTTT. Full variable domain (missing parts from reference TRBV29-1 and TRBJ1-5): SAVISQKPSRDICQRGTSLTIQCQVDSQVTMMFWYRQQPGQSLTLIATANQGSEATYESGFVIDKFPISRPNLTFSTLTVSNMSPEDSSIYLCSVESQGPNQPQHFGDGTRLSIL.

This clonotype was counted at least ten times. The genes are TRBV9 and TRBJ2-5, with 8 nucleotides matching TRBD2. After removal of 0 bases from V and 4 bases from J, the junction contained 8 bases not matched to a gene. The CDR3 consists of 16 residues. CDR1 is SGDLS and CDR2 is YYNGEE in the germline V gene. The CDR3: CASSVGQRERGETQYF. For the CDR3, the DNA is TGTGCCAGCAGCGTAGGTCAGCGGGAGAGGGGAGAGACCCAGTACTTC.